One and the same sample provided the 31 T cell receptor beta chains below, sequenced in a study of T cell responses to AZD1222 COVID-19 vaccine. The repertoire was sequenced with immunoSEQ multiplex PCR; TCRdb's copy has only in-frame clones and lacks some. Of about 180,000 clones in the sample, about 86% were seen once. The sample here was peripheral blood, taken 28 days after the second AZD1222 dose. The receptors shown here come from an adult who received the AZD1222 COVID-19 vaccine.

The genes are TRBV3-1 (or the pseudogene TRBV3-2) and TRBJ2-7; 7 nucleotides align to TRBD2. CDR3 size: 15 residues. CDR1 is LGHDT and CDR2 is YNNKEL in the germline V gene (reference sequence). V was pared by 6 bases and J by 7 bases, with 15 bases of the junction left unmatched. The CDR3 is CASRRKDLPGGEQYF. The CDR3 nucleotides read TGTGCCAGCAGGCGAAAGGACCTCCCCGGGGGGGAGCAGTACTTC.

This clone was seen just once. The chain links TRBV18 to TRBJ1-3; 8 bases fit TRBD1. Germline CDR1 reads KGHSH; CDR2 reads LQKENI. After removal of 4 bases from V and 0 bases from J, the junction contained 5 bases not matched to a gene. The CDR3 extends over 16 amino acids. The CDR3 nucleotides read TGTGCCAGCTCACTCGGGACAGGCGCCTCTGGAAACACCATATATTTT. Translating it yields CASSLGTGASGNTIYF.

This sequence joins TRBV4-3 and TRBJ1-1; 7 bases align to TRBD1. Germline V gives CDR1 LGHNA, CDR2 YSLEER. Trimming took 4 bases from V and 5 from J; bases not matched to a gene: 13. The CDR3 totals 16 residues. The CDR3 DNA follows: TGCGCCAGCAGCCCCTCGGTCGTCAGGGGGGAGACTGAAGCTTTCTTT. Translated, it gives CASSPSVVRGETEAFF.

V gene TRBV18 combines with J gene TRBJ1-4; 10 bases agree with TRBD1. CDR1 is KGHSH, CDR2 LQKENI, per germline. The junction had 3 bases not matched to a gene; V was cut back by 4 bases and J by 7 bases. This CDR3 contains 14 residues. CDR3 DNA sequence: TGTGCCAGCTCACAGACAGGGGGCAGTGAAAAACTGTTTTTT. Residues: CASSQTGGSEKLFF.

With regard to this clone: Distinct nucleotide sequences in the sample also encode this CDR3. The rearrangement uses TRBV3-1 (or the pseudogene TRBV3-2) and TRBJ2-2, with D unresolved. Germline CDR1 reads LGHDT; CDR2 reads YNNKEL (reference sequence). V lost 0 bases and J lost 6, with 8 bases in between. This CDR3 is 14 amino acids long. This chain's CDR3 is CASSQDRGPGELFF. CDR3 sequence (DNA): TGTGCCAGCAGCCAAGATAGAGGACCCGGGGAGCTGTTTTTT.

This chain joins TRBV10-3 and TRBJ2-1, with D tentatively TRBD1 (8 bases). The germline CDR1 and CDR2 sequences are ENHRY and SYGVKD. This CDR3 comprises 14 residues. V was trimmed by 10 bases and J by 7 bases, leaving 20 bases between them. Written as DNA, the CDR3 is TGTGCCACCTTGAAACAGGGGGAGGGTAATGAGCAGTTCTTC. Encoded protein: CATLKQGEGNEQFF.

The chain uses TRBV2 and TRBJ2-7; TRBD2 agrees at 10 bases. Trimming at V came to 6 bases and at J to 3 bases, leaving 5 bases not matched to a gene. The CDR3 spans 14 residues. CDR1 and CDR2 (germline): SNHLY, FYNNEI. The CDR3 DNA reads as TGTGCCAGCAGCGGACTAGCGGTGAACTACGAGCAGTACTTC. It translates to CASSGLAVNYEQYF.

Comments on this clone: Within the sample, other DNA sequences also encode this same CDR3. The chain is built from TRBV19 and TRBJ1-3; D is possibly TRBD1 (6 bases). Germline loops: CDR1 LNHDA, CDR2 SQIVND (reference sequence). This CDR3 comprises 15 residues. With 3 bases removed from V and 0 bases from J, the gap between germline ends came to 9 bases. DNA of the CDR3: TGTGCCAGTAGTATCGGGGGCAGCTCTGGAAACACCATATATTTT. Protein product: CASSIGGSSGNTIYF.

V gene TRBV5-7 combines with J gene TRBJ2-2; no clear D gene. TRBV5-7 is designated an ORF whose function remains uncertain. The CDR3 loop spans 17 amino acids. Trimming took off 0 bases at V and 2 bases at J, with 14 bases between the two ends. Here the CDR3 DNA reads TGTGCCAGCAGCTTGGAGGAGACACAACAAAACACCGGGGAGCTGTTTTTT. Translated, it gives CASSLEETQQNTGELFF.

This clone was observed once. The gene calls are TRBV18 and TRBJ1-1; tentatively, D is TRBD1 (5 bases). Per germline, CDR1 KGHSH and CDR2 LQKENI. The CDR3 covers 15 residues. V was pared by 2 bases and J by 1 base, with 11 bases between. The CDR3 is CASSPSARGNTEAFF. The DNA of the CDR3 is TGTGCCAGCTCACCATCGGCGAGGGGGAACACTGAAGCTTTCTTT.

V gene TRBV7-3 combines with J gene TRBJ1-1; the match to TRBD1 covers 7 bases. This CDR3 spans 13 amino acids. Trimming at V came to 5 bases and at J to 2 bases, leaving 2 bases not matched to a gene. Germline assignment: CDR1 SGHTA and CDR2 FQGTGA. The CDR3 is CASSPGGNTEAFF. The CDR3 DNA follows: TGTGCCAGCAGCCCAGGGGGAAACACTGAAGCTTTCTTT.

This sequence joins TRBV10-3 and TRBJ1-6; perhaps TRBD1 as D (6 bases). The CDR3 covers 13 residues. V was trimmed by 3 bases and J by 11 bases, leaving 11 bases between them. Germline CDR1 is ENHRY and CDR2 is SYGVKD. The CDR3 loop is CAISEARGTPLHF. The CDR3 DNA reads as TGTGCCATCAGTGAAGCCAGGGGAACACCCCTCCACTTT.

The V gene is TRBV6-5, the J gene TRBJ1-1; a possible D gene is TRBD1 (6 bases). The germline V and J ends were trimmed by 0 bases and 6 bases, with 11 bases remaining between them. Germline CDR1 is MNHEY and CDR2 is SVGAGI. The CDR3 has 14 amino acids. Here the CDR3 DNA reads TGTGCCAGCAGTTACTCCAGGGGAAGCCCTGAAGCTTTCTTT. Translating it yields CASSYSRGSPEAFF.

In this sample, this clone turned up a few times. The chain links TRBV5-1 to TRBJ2-7; 7 bases fit TRBD1. V was clipped by 5 bases and J by 0 bases; unmatched bases: 5. Germline V gives CDR1 SGHRS, CDR2 YFSETQ. This CDR3 has 14 residues. The CDR3 DNA reads TGCGCCAGCAGTCCAGACAGGGTCTCCTACGAGCAGTACTTC. Translated, it gives CASSPDRVSYEQYF.

The chain carries TRBV10-3 and TRBJ1-1; 8 positions match TRBD1. The V segment lost 10 bases and the J segment 4 bases; nucleotides outside the gene matches: 11. The germline gives CDR1 ENHRY, CDR2 SYGVKD. The CDR3 sequence is 14 residues long. The CDR3 nucleotides are TGTGCCACGTCGCAGGGGGCTAAAAGCACTGAAGCTTTCTTT. It translates to CATSQGAKSTEAFF.

The chain has TRBV4-2 and TRBJ2-5; 8 bases map to TRBD2. J was trimmed by 4 bases and V by 0 bases; bases with no gene match: 10. The CDR3 covers 17 residues. CDR1 is LGHNA, CDR2 YNFKEQ, per germline. The CDR3 DNA follows: TGTGCCAGCAGCCAAGATCGGGGTAGCGGGGAGGGAGAGACCCAGTACTTC. It translates to CASSQDRGSGEGETQYF.

CDR3 DNA: TGTGCCAGCAGTCCTCTAGACAGGAGCTACGAGCAGTACTTC. Translated, it gives CASSPLDRSYEQYF. The rearrangement joins TRBV27 to TRBJ2-7; D is perhaps TRBD1 (6 bases). Trimming took off 5 bases at V and 3 bases at J, with 14 bases between the two ends. CDR3 length equals 14 residues. Germline V CDR1 and CDR2: MNHEY, SMNVEV (reference sequence).

V is TRBV3-1 (or the pseudogene TRBV3-2) and J is TRBJ2-7; TRBD1 aligns across 11 bases. In germline, CDR1 is LGHDT, CDR2 YNNKEL (reference sequence). The CDR3 contains 13 residues. The CDR3 loop is CASSQGSGTGGSV. The CDR3 DNA follows: TGTGCCAGCAGCCAGGGCTCCGGGACAGGGGGATCCGTC.

The chain has TRBV27 and TRBJ2-1, with D hard to call. The CDR3 has 17 amino acids. Germline V gene data show CDR1 as MNHEY and CDR2 as SMNVEV (reference sequence). V was clipped by 0 bases and J by 0 bases, with 12 bases between them. This CDR3 is CASSLSTRLSSYNEQFF. The CDR3 DNA follows: TGTGCCAGCAGTTTATCCACCCGGCTAAGCTCCTACAATGAGCAGTTCTTC.

The CDR3 is CASSQSPGQVHGYTF. Written as DNA, the CDR3 is TGTGCCAGCAGCCAAAGTCCGGGACAGGTACATGGCTACACCTTC. The chain combines TRBV3-1 (or the pseudogene TRBV3-2) with TRBJ1-2; TRBD1 matches 8 bases. V lost 2 bases to trimming and J lost 6 bases; unmatched junction nucleotides: 8. The CDR3 consists of 15 residues. CDR1 and CDR2 (germline): LGHDT, YNNKEL (reference sequence).

The rearrangement joins TRBV7-9 to TRBJ1-5; no clear D gene. The V gene's germline CDR1 is SEHNR and CDR2 FQNEAQ (reference sequence). Deletions cut 3 bases from V and 7 bases from J, with 7 bases between. The CDR3 is 12 residues long. The CDR3 DNA is TGTGCCAGCAGCTTGACGGAACAGCCCCAGCATTTT. It yields the protein CASSLTEQPQHF.

DNA of the CDR3: TGTGCCAGCTCACCAAAAGGGGACGGCAATCAGCCCCAGCATTTT. It specifies CASSPKGDGNQPQHF. The rearrangement links TRBV18 to TRBJ1-5; maybe TRBD1 (5 bases). V lost 2 bases and J 2 bases, leaving 10 bases between the germline ends. The CDR3 runs to 15 residues. CDR1 KGHSH and CDR2 LQKENI come from the germline V gene. The full variable domain, completed using reference TRBV18 and TRBJ1-5, is NAGVMQNPRHLVRRRGQEARLRCSPMKGHSHVYWYRQLPEEGLKFMVYLQKENIIDESGMPKERFSAEFPKEGPSILRIQQVVRGDSAAYFCASSPKGDGNQPQHFGDGTRLSIL.

This clone was seen just once. The chain uses TRBV6-5 and TRBJ2-5; D gene uncertain. The CDR3 extends over 12 amino acids. V was clipped by 2 bases and J by 5 bases, with 6 bases between them. CDR1 and CDR2 from the germline V gene are MNHEY and SVGAGI. The CDR3 DNA reads as TGTGCCAGCAGTTACGACGTGGAGACCCAGTACTTC. It is translated as CASSYDVETQYF.

This sequence joins TRBV7-6 and TRBJ2-5; 11 positions match TRBD2. This CDR3 contains 16 residues. Trimming took 5 bases from V and 4 from J; bases not matched to a gene: 9. Germline lookup yields CDR1 SGHVS and CDR2 FNYEAQ. This CDR3 reads CASSIIAGGPGETQYF. The CDR3 DNA reads TGTGCCAGCAGCATAATAGCGGGGGGGCCAGGAGAGACCCAGTACTTC.

The V and J genes are TRBV6-2 or TRBV6-3 and TRBJ1-4; D is ambiguous. Trimming removed 0 bases from V and 5 bases from J, with 16 bases in between. There are 17 residues in the CDR3. Germline CDR1 and CDR2: MNHEY and SVGEGT. The CDR3 is CASSYSIIGVGNEKLFF. The CDR3, as DNA: TGTGCCAGCAGTTACTCGATTATCGGGGTTGGAAATGAAAAACTGTTTTTT.

The rearrangement links TRBV9 to TRBJ1-2; D might be TRBD1 (5 bases). Germline-derived CDR1 and CDR2 are SGDLS and YYNGEE. V lost 4 bases and J 0 bases, leaving 19 bases between the germline ends. This CDR3 has 17 residues. The CDR3 here is CASSPGTSVRANYGYTF. Here the CDR3 DNA reads TGTGCCAGCAGCCCGGGGACCTCCGTGAGGGCTAACTATGGCTACACCTTC.

The chain joins TRBV7-8 to TRBJ1-2; D gene ambiguous. The CDR3 is 14 amino acids. Germline lookup yields CDR1 SGHVS and CDR2 FQNEAQ. The V gene lost 0 bases and the J gene lost 1 base, with 6 bases spanning the gap. CDR3: CASSLAERNYGYTF. CDR3 DNA sequence: TGTGCCAGCAGCTTAGCAGAACGTAACTATGGCTACACCTTC.

In DNA, the CDR3 is TGTGCCTTTTCCGGACAGGGGATGGGGTATGGCTACACCTTC. Its translation is CAFSGQGMGYGYTF. This chain uses TRBV30 with TRBJ1-2; TRBD1 aligns across 9 bases. This CDR3 is built from 14 residues. The ends lost 7 bases at V and 5 bases at J; junction bases unmatched: 11. The germline V gene has CDR1 GTSNPN and CDR2 SVGIG (reference sequence).

The rearrangement joins TRBV2 to TRBJ2-1; a possible D gene is TRBD2 (5 bases). CDR1 is SNHLY and CDR2 is FYNNEI in the germline V gene. The ends were cut back, 4 bases at V and 9 bases at J, with 13 bases in the middle. The CDR3 contains 13 residues. The CDR3 nucleotides read TGTGCCAGCAGTGGGAGGACTCTTCTTGAGCAGTTCTTC. Its translation is CASSGRTLLEQFF. Full variable domain (rest looked up from reference TRBV2 and TRBJ2-1): EPEVTQTPSHQVTQMGQEVILRCVPISNHLYFYWYRQILGQKVEFLVSFYNNEISEKSEIFDDQFSVERPDGSNFTLKIRSTKLEDSAMYFCASSGRTLLEQFFGPGTRLTVL.

On this clone: One end of the junction varies from germline; a read error may be responsible. V gene TRBV6-2 or TRBV6-3 combines with J gene TRBJ2-1; a possible D gene is TRBD1 (5 bases). Germline V CDR1 and CDR2: MNHEY, SVGEGT. The CDR3 covers 16 residues. The CDR3 protein is CASRYSTAFSYNEQFF. Here the CDR3 DNA reads TGTGCCAGCAGATACTCGACAGCTTTCTCCTACAATGAGCAGTTCTTC.

The V call is TRBV10-3, the J call TRBJ1-1; 7 positions agree with TRBD1. CDR3 length: 14 amino acids. Trimming removed 11 bases from V and 1 base from J; junction bases left unmatched: 10. Germline V gene lookup returns CDR1 ENHRY and CDR2 SYGVKD. Written as DNA, the CDR3 is TGTGCCGCTTCCCCAGGGGGGGGGAACACTGAAGCTTTCTTT. As protein: CAASPGGGNTEAFF.